The 5 T cell receptor beta chains below all came from one sample that was sequenced in a study of T cell responses to AZD1222 COVID-19 vaccine. Here immunoSEQ multiplex PCR was the method, and the copy in TCRdb shows in-frame clones only, minus some. The sample lists over 60,000 clones, 79% seen once, with around 25% in the top ten. Material: peripheral blood, obtained on day 0 of MenACWY control vaccination. These receptors all stem from an adult in good health.

The chain uses TRBV2 and TRBJ1-2; D gene uncertain. Deletions cut 3 bases from V and 8 bases from J, with 4 bases between. This CDR3 comprises 10 residues. Per germline, CDR1 SNHLY and CDR2 FYNNEI. The chain's CDR3 is CASSDEGYTF. The CDR3, as DNA: TGTGCCAGCAGTGATGAAGGCTACACCTTC.

The chain has TRBV13 and TRBJ2-1; the D is unclear. The germline gives CDR1 PRHDT, CDR2 FYEKMQ (reference sequence). V lost 5 bases and J lost 7, with 12 bases in between. The CDR3 is 13 amino acids. For the CDR3, the DNA is TGTGCCAGCAGCCGCCTCGGGCTGAATGAGCAGTTCTTC. Its translation is CASSRLGLNEQFF.

The chain has TRBV29-1 and TRBJ1-1; D possibly corresponds to TRBD1 (5 bases). The CDR3 loop spans 14 amino acids. CDR1 and CDR2 (germline): SQVTM, ANQGSEA. The ends were cut back, 3 bases at V and 5 bases at J, with 16 bases in the middle. For the CDR3, the DNA is TGCAGCGTTGATAGGGACCCTTCGGGGACTGAAGCTTTCTTT. Protein sequence: CSVDRDPSGTEAFF. The full variable domain, with the rest looked up from reference TRBV29-1 and TRBJ1-1, is SAVISQKPSRDICQRGTSLTIQCQVDSQVTMMFWYRQQPGQSLTLIATANQGSEATYESGFVIDKFPISRPNLTFSTLTVSNMSPEDSSIYLCSVDRDPSGTEAFFGQGTRLTVV.

The genes are TRBV2 and TRBJ2-1; TRBD2 matches 14 bases. The CDR3 contains 17 residues. J gave up 9 bases and V 6 bases, and 13 bases lay outside the gene matches. The germline V gene has CDR1 SNHLY and CDR2 FYNNEI. The CDR3 nucleotides are TGTGCCAGCAGGGCAGGGACTAGCGGGAGTGATTTTAGTGAGCAGTTCTTC. Its protein is CASRAGTSGSDFSEQFF.

This clone was detected only a few times. This CDR3 reads CASSEPSTGRAFF. The CDR3, as DNA: TGTGCCAGCAGTGAACCCTCGACAGGGAGAGCTTTCTTT. This sequence joins TRBV6-1 and TRBJ1-1, with 7 bases matching TRBD1. The germline CDR1 and CDR2 sequences are MNHNS and SASEGT. The CDR3 has 13 residues. Trimming took 2 bases from V and 10 from J; bases not matched to a gene: 7.